This TCR beta chain emerged from a study of metastatic and nonmetastatic thyroid tumors. Whole-study context: Malignant thyroid and benign thyroid patients provided blood and tumor or nodule tissue whose repertoires were compared.

None of the patients had undergone any treatment ahead of thyroid surgery. Study observations and caveats: Benign nodules were reported to have significantly lower TCR beta diversity than malignant thyroid tumors, in blood and tumor.

This CDR3 contains 13 residues. Germline CDR1 is SNHLY and CDR2 is FYNNEI. Trimming at V came to 4 bases and at J to 5 bases, leaving 3 bases not matched to a gene. This clone is medium-sized within its sample. Its antigen is unidentified. How the authors handled the data: The distant-metastasis classifier for papillary thyroid cancer was built from CDR3 differences across clinicopathological groups. Using MiXCR, TCRdb reanalyzed the PCR reads. TCRdb, not the original authors, processed these V and J calls. Of 30,000 to 40,000 clones in the sample, roughly 18% are singletons; the top ten hold 6.9%. The chain is built from TRBV2 and TRBJ1-1, with 8 bases that match TRBD1. The receptor was isolated from a female donor with papillary thyroid cancer or a benign thyroid nodule (not recorded which). Some clones in this sample may be carry-over from other donors' samples. The material sequenced was blood. CDR3 amino acids: CASSGQGITEAFF. The CDR3 region has the DNA TGTGCCAGCAGTGGACAGGGGATTACTGAAGCTTTCTTT.